What follows are 5 T cell receptor beta chains derived from one specimen sequenced in a study of post-analysis software for immune sequencing data. The study's findings and limits: Higher frequency in patients than in controls was seen for about five TRBV segments, with TRBV5-6, TRBV5-1 and TRBV20-1 among them.

The antigens of these receptors remain unknown. Prepared TCR beta cDNA libraries contained unique molecular identifiers. TCRdb reprocessed the PCR reads with MiXCR, giving one entry per CDR3 protein. The table lists 740,000 or so distinct CDR3 sequences, 53% of them singletons, with over 4% in the top ten. The sequenced material came from blood. These receptor sequences come from a girl between 10 and 17 years old with multiple sclerosis.

V and J are TRBV3-1 and TRBJ2-1; possibly TRBD1 for D (8 bases). Trimming cost V 6 bases and J 5 bases, with 14 bases left between them. The CDR3 runs to 14 residues. CDR1 LGHDT and CDR2 YNNKEL come from the germline V gene (reference sequence). CDR3 sequence reads: CASRLQGGDNEQFF. The CDR3 region has the DNA TGTGCCAGCAGGTTACAGGGGGGGGACAATGAGCAGTTCTTC.

Only a few counts were recorded for this clonotype. V gene TRBV10-3 combines with J gene TRBJ2-4; the D is unclear. The end of the DNA fits TRBJ2-7 better, so the J call may be wrong. The CDR3 loop spans 12 amino acids. Germline lookup yields CDR1 ENHRY and CDR2 SYGVKD. In nucleotides, the CDR3 is TGTGCCATCAGTTCTTCAGCCTACGAGCAGTACTTC. Its translation: CAISSSAYEQYF.

This clonotype is a singleton in its sample. The chain carries TRBV7-6 and TRBJ2-5, with 15 bases that match TRBD2. The CDR3 length is 16 residues. V lost 4 bases, J lost 4 bases, and 4 bases stayed unmatched. CDR1 and CDR2 from the germline V gene are SGHVS and FNYEAQ. CDR3 nucleotides: TGTGCCAGCAGCTCTCCGGGACTAGCGGGAGGAGAGACCCAGTACTTC. Its translation is CASSSPGLAGGETQYF.

V usage is TRBV12-3 or TRBV12-4 and J usage is TRBJ1-1, with D unresolved. The CDR3 contains 15 residues. Trimming removed 5 bases at V and 0 bases at J, with 13 bases between. CDR3 sequence: CASSLGSGMNTEAFF. The CDR3 coding sequence is TGTGCCAGCAGTCTTGGCTCGGGGATGAACACTGAAGCTTTCTTT.

The J gene is TRBJ1-2, the V gene TRBV10-3; D not certain. CDR3 length equals 12 residues. Looked up from germline, CDR1 is ENHRY and CDR2 is SYGVKD. This chain's CDR3 is CAECGRNYGYTF. In DNA form, the CDR3 reads TGTGCGGAGTGTGGCCGGAACTATGGCTACACCTTC.